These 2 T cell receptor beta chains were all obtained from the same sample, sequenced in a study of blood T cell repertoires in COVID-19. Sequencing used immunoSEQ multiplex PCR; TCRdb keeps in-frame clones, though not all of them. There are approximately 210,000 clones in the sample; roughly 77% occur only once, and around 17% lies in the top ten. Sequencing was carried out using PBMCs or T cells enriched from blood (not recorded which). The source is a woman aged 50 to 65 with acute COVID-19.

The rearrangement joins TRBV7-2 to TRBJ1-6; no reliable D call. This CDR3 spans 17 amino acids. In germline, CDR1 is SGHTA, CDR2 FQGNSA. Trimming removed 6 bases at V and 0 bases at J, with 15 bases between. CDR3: CASRPRLGSSYNSPLHF. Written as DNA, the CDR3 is TGTGCCAGCAGACCTCGGTTGGGGAGCTCCTATAATTCACCCCTCCACTTT. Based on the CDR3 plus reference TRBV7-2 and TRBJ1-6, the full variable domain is GAGVSQSPSNKVTEKGKDVELRCDPISGHTALYWYRQSLGQGLEFLIYFQGNSAPDKSGLPSDRFSAERTGGSVSTLTIQRTQQEDSAVYLCASRPRLGSSYNSPLHFGNGTRLTVT.

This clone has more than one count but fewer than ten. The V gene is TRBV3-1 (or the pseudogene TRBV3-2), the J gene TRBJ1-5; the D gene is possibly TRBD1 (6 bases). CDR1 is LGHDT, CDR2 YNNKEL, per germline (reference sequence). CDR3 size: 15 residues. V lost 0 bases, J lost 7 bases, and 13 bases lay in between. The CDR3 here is CASSQDPGTQQPQHF. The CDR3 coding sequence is TGTGCCAGCAGCCAAGATCCAGGGACACAACAGCCCCAGCATTTT.